The 30 T cell receptor beta chains in this list originate from one sample, sequenced in a study of blood T cell repertoires in COVID-19. Assay used: immunoSEQ multiplex PCR; TCRdb lists only in-frame clones, some missing. The table records fewer than 300,000 clones, 70% to 80% of them present only once. The material sequenced was peripheral blood. Receptor source: an elderly woman with acute or convalescent COVID-19.

V gene TRBV7-2 combines with J gene TRBJ1-5, with unresolved D. The CDR3 loop spans 15 amino acids. Germline V gene sequence: CDR1 SGHTA, CDR2 FQGNSA. Trimming took 1 base from V and 0 from J, leaving 7 bases between them. The CDR3 nucleotides are TGTGCCAGCAGCTTAGGAGGGCATAGCAATCAGCCCCAGCATTTT. Protein sequence: CASSLGGHSNQPQHF.

This chain links TRBV4-2 with TRBJ2-1; 7 nucleotides align to TRBD2. CDR1 is LGHNA and CDR2 is YNFKEQ in the germline V gene. The CDR3 runs to 17 residues. V shed 1 base and J 9 bases; nucleotides not matched to a gene: 15. The CDR3 protein is CASSQGSRLAVATEQFF. CDR3 nucleotide sequence: TGTGCCAGCAGCCAAGGATCACGGCTAGCGGTGGCCACTGAGCAGTTCTTC.

This clone was observed a handful of times. The chain is built from TRBV19 and TRBJ2-1, with TRBD2 identical over 8 bases. Per the germline V gene, CDR1 is LNHDA and CDR2 is SQIVND (reference sequence). The CDR3 is made up of 15 amino acids. The J segment lost 7 bases and the V segment lost 3 bases, leaving 8 bases of the junction unmatched. CDR3: CASSISTSGANEQFF. CDR3 in DNA: TGTGCCAGTAGTATCTCAACTAGCGGAGCTAATGAGCAGTTCTTC.

The chain has TRBV9 and TRBJ2-5; 9 bases fit TRBD2. Germline V lookup: CDR1 SGDLS, CDR2 YYNGEE. V lost 4 bases, J lost 5 bases, and 18 bases stayed unmatched. This CDR3 is 18 amino acids long. For the CDR3, the DNA is TGTGCCAGCAGCCCCGGGGGCGGGGCGGGGGGGCATAGGGAGACCCAGTACTTC. Amino acid sequence: CASSPGGGAGGHRETQYF.

V usage is TRBV19 and J usage is TRBJ1-1, with 7 bases lining up with TRBD1. Germline V lookup: CDR1 LNHDA, CDR2 SQIVND (reference sequence). Losses at the gene ends were 10 bases for V and 9 bases for J; bases not matched to a gene: 11. The CDR3 length is 12 residues. In nucleotides, the CDR3 is TGTGCCACGACAGGGCGGTTTGGTAAAGCTTTCTTT. It specifies CATTGRFGKAFF.

V is TRBV3-1 (or the pseudogene TRBV3-2) and J is TRBJ1-4, with TRBD1 matching over 7 bases. The CDR3 length is 16 residues. Trimming at V came to 4 bases and at J to 7 bases, leaving 12 bases not matched to a gene. CDR1 is LGHDT, CDR2 YNNKEL, per germline (reference sequence). In DNA, the CDR3 is TGTGCCAGCAGCCCTGGTGGGTTAGGGGGCGGTGAAAAACTGTTTTTT. Translated: CASSPGGLGGGEKLFF.

The CDR3 is CASSEQGGWADTQYF. Here the CDR3 DNA reads TGCGCCAGCAGTGAGCAGGGCGGTTGGGCAGATACGCAGTATTTT. This chain links TRBV10-2 with TRBJ2-3; the D gene is possibly TRBD1 (5 bases). V lost 2 bases, J lost 4 bases, and 13 bases lay in between. The germline CDR1 and CDR2 sequences are WSHSY and SAAADI. There are 15 residues in the CDR3.

This clone was counted only a few times. V and J are TRBV5-5 and TRBJ1-1, with TRBD1 matching over 10 bases. Germline trimming cut 4 bases from V and 1 base from J; bases unmatched to any gene: 7. CDR3 length: 16 amino acids. CDR1 and CDR2 from the germline V gene are SGHKS and YYEKEE (reference sequence). Written as DNA, the CDR3 is TGTGCCAGCAGCGCCGGACAGGGGGTAAGGAACACTGAAGCTTTCTTT. It yields the protein CASSAGQGVRNTEAFF.

The V gene is TRBV3-1 (or the pseudogene TRBV3-2), the J gene TRBJ1-5, with a weak D call TRBD1 (6 bases). Trimming cost V 4 bases and J 5 bases, with 15 bases left between them. Germline CDR1 LGHDT, CDR2 YNNKEL (reference sequence). The CDR3 totals 15 residues. The CDR3 spells CASSRKLGGDQPQHF. The DNA for the CDR3 is TGTGCCAGCAGCCGGAAGTTAGGGGGGGATCAGCCCCAGCATTTT.

This clone was recorded a few times. The J gene is TRBJ2-5, the V gene TRBV7-9; D perhaps matches TRBD1 (5 bases). Between the trimmed V and J ends, which lost 3 bases and 5 bases, there was a span of 19 bases. There are 16 residues in the CDR3. Per germline, CDR1 SEHNR and CDR2 FQNEAQ (reference sequence). In nucleotides, the CDR3 is TGTGCCAGCAGCTTCTCGGCAGGACAAGCAGGGGAGACCCAGTACTTC. This sequence encodes CASSFSAGQAGETQYF.

The chain joins TRBV7-2 to TRBJ2-1, with 8 bases identical to TRBD1. Germline CDR1 reads SGHTA; CDR2 reads FQGNSA. After removal of 2 bases from V and 9 bases from J, the junction contained 9 bases not matched to a gene. The CDR3 is made up of 15 amino acids. CDR3 amino acids: CASSLPGTGPSEQFF. The CDR3 coding sequence is TGTGCCAGCAGCTTACCCGGGACAGGACCGTCTGAGCAGTTCTTC.

The chain employs TRBV5-6 and TRBJ1-1; D remains ambiguous. Germline loops: CDR1 SGHDT, CDR2 YYEEEE. Trimming pared 1 base from V and 14 bases from J, leaving 18 bases between. The CDR3 sequence is 13 residues long. The CDR3 bases are TGTGCCAGCAGCTTGAGGTCCCGTGAGGATGTGTTCTTT. It codes for CASSLRSREDVFF. Together with reference TRBV5-6 and TRBJ1-1, the CDR3 gives the full variable domain: DAGVTQSPTHLIKTRGQQVTLRCSPKSGHDTVSWYQQALGQGPQFIFQYYEEEERQRGNFPDRFSGHQFPNYSSELNVNALLLGDSALYLCASSLRSREDVFFGQGTRLTVV.

The V gene is TRBV30, the J gene TRBJ2-6; no firm D call. Trimming took 3 bases from V and 1 from J, leaving 13 bases between them. Germline CDR1 is GTSNPN and CDR2 is SVGIG (reference sequence). The length of the CDR3 is 16 residues. CDR3 protein: CAWSFPPRSGANVLTF. In DNA form, the CDR3 reads TGTGCCTGGAGCTTTCCCCCTCGGTCTGGGGCCAACGTCCTGACTTTC.

The rearrangement uses TRBV27 and TRBJ1-1, with D possibly being TRBD1 (5 bases). This CDR3 contains 16 residues. Looked up from germline, CDR1 is MNHEY and CDR2 is SMNVEV (reference sequence). The germline V and J ends were trimmed by 7 bases and 0 bases, with 18 bases remaining between them. In DNA, the CDR3 is TGTGCCAGCACCCTTCGGGGGACGGGGATGAACACTGAAGCTTTCTTT. Amino acid sequence: CASTLRGTGMNTEAFF.

The chain is built from TRBV5-1 and TRBJ2-5; the D gene is possibly TRBD2 (5 bases). The CDR3 runs 13 residues. Trimming took off 6 bases at V and 4 bases at J, with 13 bases between the two ends. CDR1 and CDR2 (germline): SGHRS, YFSETQ. CDR3 in amino acids: CASKDSGVETQYF. The DNA for the CDR3 is TGCGCCAGCAAGGACTCCGGCGTAGAGACCCAGTACTTC.

The gene calls are TRBV27 and TRBJ1-2; the D gene is possibly TRBD1 (6 bases). Germline assignment: CDR1 MNHEY and CDR2 SMNVEV (reference sequence). Trimming pared 9 bases from V and 5 bases from J, leaving 13 bases between. This CDR3 comprises 12 residues. The CDR3 bases are TGTGCCAGGGAAATACAGGGTTATGGCTACACCTTC. It yields the protein CAREIQGYGYTF.

This clone was detected a few times. The chain joins TRBV27 to TRBJ1-1; no clear D gene. The CDR3 extends over 14 amino acids. V was trimmed by 1 base and J by 4 bases, leaving 10 bases between them. CDR1 and CDR2 from the germline V gene are MNHEY and SMNVEV (reference sequence). The CDR3 DNA sequence: TGTGCCAGCAGTTTATGGAGTGATGGCACTGAAGCTTTCTTT. Amino acids: CASSLWSDGTEAFF.

The chain employs TRBV15 and TRBJ1-1; 7 bases match TRBD1. J was trimmed by 3 bases and V by 2 bases; bases with no gene match: 6. Germline V gene data show CDR1 as LNHNV and CDR2 as YYDKDF (reference sequence). The CDR3 spans 15 residues. DNA of the CDR3: TGTGCCACCAGCAGAATAAGGGGGCAGGACACTGAAGCTTTCTTT. Amino acid sequence: CATSRIRGQDTEAFF.

The chain carries TRBV5-1 and TRBJ2-5, with a weak D call TRBD1 (5 bases). Trimming removed 3 bases from V and 5 bases from J, with 20 bases in between. Germline assignment: CDR1 SGHRS and CDR2 YFSETQ. This CDR3 is built from 16 residues. CDR3 coding DNA: TGCGCCAGCAGCTCGCCCCCAGGGCTAGGGGTCGAGACCCAGTACTTC. This translates into CASSSPPGLGVETQYF.

The chain has TRBV3-1 (or the pseudogene TRBV3-2) and TRBJ2-7, with 7 positions matching TRBD2. CDR1 is LGHDT, CDR2 YNNKEL, per germline (reference sequence). V shed 1 base and J 3 bases; nucleotides not matched to a gene: 6. The CDR3 has 15 residues. The CDR3 DNA reads TGTGCCAGCAGCCAAGCAGTGGGAGGGGTCTACGAGCAGTACTTC. This sequence encodes CASSQAVGGVYEQYF.

The rearrangement uses TRBV6-5 and TRBJ2-7; 9 bases align to TRBD1. Germline-derived CDR1 and CDR2 are MNHEY and SVGAGI. The CDR3 sequence is 14 residues long. The V segment lost 7 bases and the J segment 4 bases; nucleotides outside the gene matches: 8. The CDR3 is CASTVAGQGYEQYF. The CDR3 bases are TGTGCCAGCACCGTCGCGGGACAGGGATACGAGCAGTACTTC.

This clone occurred many times. The chain couples TRBV19 to TRBJ2-2; D is uncertain. V was clipped by 0 bases and J by 4 bases, with 6 bases between them. Germline V lookup: CDR1 LNHDA, CDR2 SQIVND (reference sequence). The length of the CDR3 is 14 residues. CDR3 loop: CASSIEFSTGELFF. CDR3 DNA sequence: TGTGCCAGTAGTATAGAGTTCAGCACCGGGGAGCTGTTTTTT. Based on the CDR3 plus reference TRBV19 and TRBJ2-2, the full variable domain is DGGITQSPKYLFRKEGQNVTLSCEQNLNHDAMYWYRQDPGQGLRLIYYSQIVNDFQKGDIAEGYSVSREKKESFPLTVTSAQKNPTAFYLCASSIEFSTGELFFGEGSRLTVL.

The chain uses TRBV2 and TRBJ2-5; D is ambiguous. Germline-derived CDR1 and CDR2 are SNHLY and FYNNEI. The V and J ends lost 2 bases and 4 bases respectively, with 11 bases between them. This CDR3 contains 14 residues. Written as DNA, the CDR3 is TGTGCCAGCAGTGAATTGGTAGATGGAGAGACCCAGTACTTC. Protein sequence: CASSELVDGETQYF.

The CDR3 protein is CASSPGQENSPLHF. The CDR3 DNA follows: TGTGCCAGCAGCCCTGGACAGGAAAATTCACCCCTCCACTTT. The chain is built from TRBV3-1 (or the pseudogene TRBV3-2) and TRBJ1-6; the match to TRBD1 covers 7 bases. The CDR3 is 14 residues long. Germline-derived CDR1 and CDR2 are LGHDT and YNNKEL (reference sequence). The junction had 4 bases not matched to a gene; V was cut back by 4 bases and J by 7 bases.

The V gene is TRBV6-5, the J gene TRBJ1-2; 8 nucleotides line up with TRBD1. CDR1 and CDR2 (germline): MNHEY, SVGAGI. Trimming removed 6 bases from V and 4 bases from J; junction bases left unmatched: 10. There are 15 residues in the CDR3. CDR3 residues: CASRKLGQETYGYTF. CDR3 coding DNA: TGTGCCAGCAGAAAGTTGGGACAGGAGACCTATGGCTACACCTTC.

The genes are TRBV27 and TRBJ2-2; TRBD1 agrees at 9 bases. The germline CDR1 and CDR2 sequences are MNHEY and SMNVEV (reference sequence). The CDR3 has 19 residues. V dropped 3 bases and J dropped 2; count of bases not matched to a gene: 13. CDR3 sequence reads: CASSLNSRPGQGNTGELFF. CDR3 sequence (DNA): TGTGCCAGCAGTTTGAATTCAAGACCGGGACAGGGAAACACCGGGGAGCTGTTTTTT.

The chain has TRBV6-5 and TRBJ1-2; no firm D call. The V end was cut by 6 bases, the J end by 10 bases, with 21 bases between. Germline V gene lookup returns CDR1 MNHEY and CDR2 SVGAGI. The CDR3 totals 14 residues. CDR3 nucleotide sequence: TGTGCCAGCAGGTTCCGGGGTTTCTCGACTGTCTACACCTTC. It translates to CASRFRGFSTVYTF.

This clone was seen a single time. This rearrangement joins TRBV10-3 to TRBJ2-7, with a possible D match to TRBD2 (6 bases). V gave up 10 bases and J gave up 3 bases, with 13 bases separating them. The CDR3 is 12 amino acids. Germline V lookup: CDR1 ENHRY, CDR2 SYGVKD. The DNA for the CDR3 is TGTGCCAGCGGGGCTACTAACTACGAGCAGTACTTC. Translated, it gives CASGATNYEQYF.

V usage is TRBV19 and J usage is TRBJ2-2, with TRBD2 identical over 9 bases. The trim removed 1 base at V and 7 bases at J, leaving 13 bases unmatched. CDR3 length: 18 residues. Germline V gene lookup returns CDR1 LNHDA and CDR2 SQIVND (reference sequence). CDR3 nucleotide sequence: TGTGCCAGTAGTATAGGATCGGGCGGGCTAGCGGGAATCGGGGAGCTGTTTTTT. It translates to CASSIGSGGLAGIGELFF. The whole variable domain, filled in from reference TRBV19 and TRBJ2-2, reads DGGITQSPKYLFRKEGQNVTLSCEQNLNHDAMYWYRQDPGQGLRLIYYSQIVNDFQKGDIAEGYSVSREKKESFPLTVTSAQKNPTAFYLCASSIGSGGLAGIGELFFGEGSRLTVL.

The gene calls are TRBV20-1 and TRBJ2-7, with a possible D match to TRBD1 (6 bases). Germline-derived CDR1 and CDR2 are DFQATT and SNEGSKA (reference sequence). The V and J ends lost 4 bases and 3 bases respectively, with 7 bases between them. This CDR3 contains 11 residues. CDR3 DNA: TGCAGTGCTACAGGGGTCTACGAGCAGTACTTC. Amino acid sequence: CSATGVYEQYF.